This TCR beta chain derives from a study of blood T cell repertoires in COVID-19. Study as a whole: Both acute and convalescent COVID-19 samples were obtained from the United States, Italy and Spain.

Germline CDR1 and CDR2: GTSNPN and SVGIG (reference sequence). The CDR3 sequence is 11 residues long. The V gene lost 5 bases and the J gene lost 7 bases, with 8 bases spanning the gap. Original processing notes: Nucleated cell number was recorded as an estimate derived from reference gene primer amplification. Clones were sequenced by immunoSEQ multiplex PCR, and TCRdb holds only the in-frame ones, with some missing. V and J calls and clone size are given by that table; D and trimming were obtained from the DNA. Of 350,000 to 400,000 clones in the sample, nearly 90% were seen once. All enrollees were about 18 to 90 years old and from fewer than 30 US areas. Each recovered donor of Cohort 3 presented with two negative PCRs, clearance, or symptom resolution.

This sequence originates from a woman in her twenties or thirties who had recovered from COVID-19. Sequenced: PBMCs or T cells enriched from blood (not recorded which). V is TRBV30 and J is TRBJ1-4; D may be TRBD1 (5 bases). The CDR3 here is CAWGRVEKLFF. The CDR3 DNA reads as TGTGCCTGGGGCAGGGTTGAAAAACTGTTTTTT.